Listed below are T cell receptor beta chains from one sample, sequenced in a study of blood T cell repertoires in COVID-19. Profiling relied on immunoSEQ multiplex PCR, and the TCRdb table lists in-frame clones only, not all of them. The repertoire includes more than 250,000 clones, almost 85% of them detected once, and 4% to 6% sits in the top ten. Sequenced input: peripheral blood. The receptor set was obtained from a man aged 50 or older with active or convalescent COVID-19. CDR3s include the opening cysteine and the closing phenylalanine or tryptophan. The D gene is left open where the match is weak. Where a row states a size, it is once, few, many or the class of an expanded clone; other rows omit it.

>TRBV30|16|TRBD1|TRBJ1-1|-
TGTGCCTGGAGTGCCGGGACAGGGAATTGGAACACTGAAGCTTTCTTT
CAWSAGTGNWNTEAFF
>TRBV7-9|14|-|TRBJ1-2|-
TGTGCCAGCAGCTCCGGGGGGCTTAACTATGGCTACACCTTC
CASSSGGLNYGYTF
>TRBV11-2|14|TRBD2|TRBJ2-7|-
TGTGCCAGCAGCTCAAGCGGGAGGGCCTACGAGCAGTACTTC
CASSSSGRAYEQYF
>TRBV4-1|16|-|TRBJ1-4|-
TGCGCCAGCAGCCAAGGAGGTCGGGGGAGGGATGAAAAACTGTTTTTT
CASSQGGRGRDEKLFF
>TRBV11-2|14|TRBD1|TRBJ2-7|-
TGTGCCAGCAGCTTGGGACAGGGGACCTACGAGCAGTACTTC
CASSLGQGTYEQYF
>TRBV4-3|16|TRBD2|TRBJ2-7|-
TGCGCCAGCAGCTCCGTGGGGGGGATCTCCTCCTACGAGCAGTACTTC
CASSSVGGISSYEQYF
>TRBV19|15|TRBD1|TRBJ1-5|few
TGTGCCAGTTATGGACAGGGGGCACTCGATCAGCCCCAGCATTTT
CASYGQGALDQPQHF
>TRBV7-3|15|TRBD1|TRBJ1-1|-
TGTGCCAGCAGCTCCCCGACAGGGGAAATTACTGAAGCTTTCTTT
CASSSPTGEITEAFF
>TRBV28|13|TRBD1|TRBJ1-2|-
TGTGCCAGCAGTTTACGACAGGGGGATGGCTACACCTTC
CASSLRQGDGYTF
>TRBV3-1/TRBV3-2|13|-|TRBJ1-1|-
TGTGCCAGCAGCACCATAGCTAACACTGAAGCTTTCTTT
CASSTIANTEAFF
>TRBV9|16|TRBD2|TRBJ2-3|-
TGTGCCAGCAGCGTAGTGAGCGGGATGGGGACAGATACGCAGTATTTT
CASSVVSGMGTDTQYF
>TRBV7-9|16|TRBD2|TRBJ2-3|few
TGTGCCAGCAGCTCCCTAGCGGGGGAGTACGGAGATACGCAGTATTTT
CASSSLAGEYGDTQYF
>TRBV4-2|17|-|TRBJ1-3|-
TGTGCCAGCAGCCAAGATGAAGCCATGAGCTCTGGAAACACCATATATTTT
CASSQDEAMSSGNTIYF
>TRBV6-1|16|TRBD1|TRBJ2-1|-
TGTGCCAGCAGGGAAACAGGGGGCAGGTCCTACAATGAGCAGTTCTTC
CASRETGGRSYNEQFF
>TRBV19|15|-|TRBJ2-1|-
TGTGCCAGTAGTATTCCCGGGAGTAGGAAGAATGAGCAGTTCTTC
CASSIPGSRKNEQFF
>TRBV11-2|16|-|TRBJ1-5|-
TGTGCCAGCAGCTTAGGATTTGGCCATAGCAATCAGCCCCAGCATTTT
CASSLGFGHSNQPQHF
>TRBV24-1|16|TRBD1|TRBJ2-2|-
TGTGCCACCAGTGATTACGGACAGGGGGCCTCCGGGGAGCTGTTTTTT
CATSDYGQGASGELFF
>TRBV28|19|-|TRBJ1-4|-
TGTGCCAGCAGTTTATCCCTTAACACGAGGGGGTCAACTAATGAAAAACTGTTTTTT
CASSLSLNTRGSTNEKLFF
>TRBV18|15|-|TRBJ2-3|-
TGTGCCAGCTCACCCTACTTAACAGGGACAGATACGCAGTATTTT
CASSPYLTGTDTQYF
>TRBV28|15|-|TRBJ1-5|-
TGTGCCAGCAGTTTAGGCGGAAGTAGCAATCAGCCCCAGCATTTT
CASSLGGSSNQPQHF
>TRBV6-2/TRBV6-3|15|-|TRBJ1-4|-
-
CASSTSGSTNEKLFF
>TRBV5-1|13|-|TRBJ1-3|-
TGCGCCAGCAGCTTACAACAACGGGACACCATATATTTT
CASSLQQRDTIYF
>TRBV18|14|TRBD1|TRBJ1-4|-
TGTGCCAGCTCACCGGACAGGGTAGGAGAAAAACTGTTTTTT
CASSPDRVGEKLFF
>TRBV5-1|15|-|TRBJ2-2|-
TGCGCCAGCAGCTCCCAGGCAACCTACACCGGGGAGCTGTTTTTT
CASSSQATYTGELFF
>TRBV7-8|16|-|TRBJ1-6|few
TGTGCCAGCAGCTTAGGGCAGGGTGTTGGTAATTCACCCCTCCACTTT
CASSLGQGVGNSPLHF
>TRBV7-2|12|-|TRBJ2-7|once
TGTGCCAGCAGCCTTACAACCTACGAGCAGTACTTC
CASSLTTYEQYF
>TRBV6-6|16|TRBD1|TRBJ1-1|-
TGTGCCAGCAGTTCGATTTCAGGGGGAGCGAACACTGAAGCTTTCTTT
CASSSISGGANTEAFF